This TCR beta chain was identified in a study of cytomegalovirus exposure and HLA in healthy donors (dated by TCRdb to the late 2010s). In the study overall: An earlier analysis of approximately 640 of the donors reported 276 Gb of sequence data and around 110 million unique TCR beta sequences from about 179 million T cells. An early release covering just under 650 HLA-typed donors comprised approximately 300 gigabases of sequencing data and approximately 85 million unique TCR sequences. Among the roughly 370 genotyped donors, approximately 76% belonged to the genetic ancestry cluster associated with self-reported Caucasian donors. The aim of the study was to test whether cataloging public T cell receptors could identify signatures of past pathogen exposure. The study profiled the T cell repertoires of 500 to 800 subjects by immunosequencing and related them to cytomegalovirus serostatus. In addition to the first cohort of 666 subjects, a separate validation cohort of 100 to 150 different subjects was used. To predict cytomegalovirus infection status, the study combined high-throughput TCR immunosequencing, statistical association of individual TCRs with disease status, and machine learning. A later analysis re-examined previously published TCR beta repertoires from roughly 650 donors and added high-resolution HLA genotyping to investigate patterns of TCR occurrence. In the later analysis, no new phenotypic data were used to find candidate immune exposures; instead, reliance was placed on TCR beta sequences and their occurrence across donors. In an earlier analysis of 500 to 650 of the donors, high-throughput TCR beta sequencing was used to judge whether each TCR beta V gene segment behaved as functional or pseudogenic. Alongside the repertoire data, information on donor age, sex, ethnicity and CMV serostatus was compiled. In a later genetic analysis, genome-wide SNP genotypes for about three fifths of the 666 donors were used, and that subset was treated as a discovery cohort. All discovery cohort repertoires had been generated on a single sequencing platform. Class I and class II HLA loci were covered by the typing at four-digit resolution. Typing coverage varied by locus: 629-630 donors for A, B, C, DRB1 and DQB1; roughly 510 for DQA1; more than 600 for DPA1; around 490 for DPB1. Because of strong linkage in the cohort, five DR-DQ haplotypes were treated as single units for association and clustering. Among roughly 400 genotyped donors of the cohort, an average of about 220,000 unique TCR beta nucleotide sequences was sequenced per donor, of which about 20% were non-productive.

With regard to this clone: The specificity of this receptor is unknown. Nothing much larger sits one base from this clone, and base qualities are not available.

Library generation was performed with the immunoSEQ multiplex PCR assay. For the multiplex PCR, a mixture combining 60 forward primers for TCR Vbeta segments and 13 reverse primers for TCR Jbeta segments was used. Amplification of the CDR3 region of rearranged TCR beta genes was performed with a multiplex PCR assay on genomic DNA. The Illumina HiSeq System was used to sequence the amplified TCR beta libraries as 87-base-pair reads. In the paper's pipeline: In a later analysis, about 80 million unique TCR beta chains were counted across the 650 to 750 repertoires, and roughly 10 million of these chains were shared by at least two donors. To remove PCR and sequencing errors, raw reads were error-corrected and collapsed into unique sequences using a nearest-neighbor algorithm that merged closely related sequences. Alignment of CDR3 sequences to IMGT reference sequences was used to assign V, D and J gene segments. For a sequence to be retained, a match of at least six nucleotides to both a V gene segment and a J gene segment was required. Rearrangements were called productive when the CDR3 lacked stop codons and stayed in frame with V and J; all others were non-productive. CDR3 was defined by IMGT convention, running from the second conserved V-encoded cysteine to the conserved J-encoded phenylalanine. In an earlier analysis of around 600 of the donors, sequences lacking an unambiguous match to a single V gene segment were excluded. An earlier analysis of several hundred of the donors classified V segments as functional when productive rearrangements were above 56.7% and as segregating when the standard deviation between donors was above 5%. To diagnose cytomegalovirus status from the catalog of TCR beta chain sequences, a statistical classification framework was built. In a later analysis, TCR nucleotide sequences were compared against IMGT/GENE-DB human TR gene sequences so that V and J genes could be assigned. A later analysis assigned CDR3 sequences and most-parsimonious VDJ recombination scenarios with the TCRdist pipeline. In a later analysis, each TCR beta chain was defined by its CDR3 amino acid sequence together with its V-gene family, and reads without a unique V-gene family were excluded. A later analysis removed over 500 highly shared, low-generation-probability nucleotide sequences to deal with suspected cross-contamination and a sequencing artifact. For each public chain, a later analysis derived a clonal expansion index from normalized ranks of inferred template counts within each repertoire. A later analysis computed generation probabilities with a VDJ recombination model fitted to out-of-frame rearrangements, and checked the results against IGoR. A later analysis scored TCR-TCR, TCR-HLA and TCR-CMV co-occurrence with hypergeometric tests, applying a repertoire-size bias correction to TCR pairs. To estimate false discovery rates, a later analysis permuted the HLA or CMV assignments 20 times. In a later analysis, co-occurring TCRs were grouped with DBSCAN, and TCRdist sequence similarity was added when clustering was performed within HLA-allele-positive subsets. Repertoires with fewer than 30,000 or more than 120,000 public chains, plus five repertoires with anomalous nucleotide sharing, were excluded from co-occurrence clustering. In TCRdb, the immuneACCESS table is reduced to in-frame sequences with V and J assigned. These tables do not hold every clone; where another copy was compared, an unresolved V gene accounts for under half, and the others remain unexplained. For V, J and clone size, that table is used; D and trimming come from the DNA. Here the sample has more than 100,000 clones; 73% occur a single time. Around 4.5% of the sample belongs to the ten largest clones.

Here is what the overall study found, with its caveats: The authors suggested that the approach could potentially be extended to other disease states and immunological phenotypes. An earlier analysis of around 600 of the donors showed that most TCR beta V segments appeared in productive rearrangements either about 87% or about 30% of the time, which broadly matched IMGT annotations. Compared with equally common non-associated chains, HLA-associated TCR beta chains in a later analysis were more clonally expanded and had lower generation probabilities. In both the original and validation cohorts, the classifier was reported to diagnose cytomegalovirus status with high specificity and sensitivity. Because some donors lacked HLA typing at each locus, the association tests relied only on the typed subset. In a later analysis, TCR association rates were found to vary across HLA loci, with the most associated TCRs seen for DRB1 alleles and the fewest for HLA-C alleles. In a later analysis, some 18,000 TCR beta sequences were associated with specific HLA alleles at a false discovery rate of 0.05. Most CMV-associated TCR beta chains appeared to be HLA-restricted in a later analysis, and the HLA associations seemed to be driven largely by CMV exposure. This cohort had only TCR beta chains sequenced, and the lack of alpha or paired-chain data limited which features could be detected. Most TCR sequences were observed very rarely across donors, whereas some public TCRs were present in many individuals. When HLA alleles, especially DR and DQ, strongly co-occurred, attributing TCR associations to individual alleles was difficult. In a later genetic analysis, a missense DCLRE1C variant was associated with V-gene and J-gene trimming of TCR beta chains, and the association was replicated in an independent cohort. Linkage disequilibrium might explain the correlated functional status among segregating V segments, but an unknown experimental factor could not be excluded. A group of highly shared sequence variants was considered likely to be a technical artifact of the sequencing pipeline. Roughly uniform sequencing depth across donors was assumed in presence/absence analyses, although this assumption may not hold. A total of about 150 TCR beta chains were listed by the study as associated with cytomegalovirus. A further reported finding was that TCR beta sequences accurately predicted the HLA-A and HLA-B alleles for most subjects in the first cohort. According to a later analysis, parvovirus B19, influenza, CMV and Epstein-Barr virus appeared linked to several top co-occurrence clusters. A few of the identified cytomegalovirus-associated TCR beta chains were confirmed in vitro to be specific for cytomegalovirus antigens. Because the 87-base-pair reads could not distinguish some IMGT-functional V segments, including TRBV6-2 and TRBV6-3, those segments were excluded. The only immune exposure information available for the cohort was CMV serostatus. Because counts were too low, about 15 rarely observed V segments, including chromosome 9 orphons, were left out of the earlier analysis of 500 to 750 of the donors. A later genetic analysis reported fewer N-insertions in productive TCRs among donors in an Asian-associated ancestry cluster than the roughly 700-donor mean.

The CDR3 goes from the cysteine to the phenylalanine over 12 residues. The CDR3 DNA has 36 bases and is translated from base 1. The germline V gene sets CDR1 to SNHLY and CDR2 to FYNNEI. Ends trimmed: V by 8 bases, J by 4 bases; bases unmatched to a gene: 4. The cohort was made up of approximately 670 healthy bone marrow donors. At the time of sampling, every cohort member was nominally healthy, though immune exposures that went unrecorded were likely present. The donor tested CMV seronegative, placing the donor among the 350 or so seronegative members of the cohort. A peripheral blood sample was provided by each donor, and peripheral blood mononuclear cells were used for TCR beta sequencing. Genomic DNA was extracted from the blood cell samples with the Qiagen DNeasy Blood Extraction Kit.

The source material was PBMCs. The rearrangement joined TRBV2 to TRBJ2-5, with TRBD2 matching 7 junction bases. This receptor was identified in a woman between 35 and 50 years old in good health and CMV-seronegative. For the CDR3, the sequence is CASGGVGETQYF. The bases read TGTGCCAGCGGGGGGGTGGGAGAGACCCAGTACTTC.